These 8 T cell receptor beta chains were sequenced from one sample in a study of CD4+ T cells in melanoma. Measured with immunoSEQ multiplex PCR; TCRdb has only the in-frame clones, and not every one. The table records about 140,000 clones, nearly 95% of them present only once. Receptor source: a human donor with melanoma.

The genes are TRBV5-4 and TRBJ2-2, with D unresolved. The germline V gene encodes CDR1 SGHNT and CDR2 YYREEE (reference sequence). CDR3 size: 13 residues. Trimming stripped 6 bases from V and 6 bases from J, with 12 bases between. The DNA for the CDR3 is TGTGCCAGCACCTCCCGTACGTCCGGGGAGCTGTTTTTT. Translated: CASTSRTSGELFF. The entire variable domain, with the rest obtained from reference TRBV5-4 and TRBJ2-2, is as follows: ETGVTQSPTHLIKTRGQQVTLRCSSQSGHNTVSWYQQALGQGPQFIFQYYREEENGRGNFPPRFSGLQFPNYSSELNVNALELDDSALYLCASTSRTSGELFFGEGSRLTVL.

The rearrangement links TRBV6-6 to TRBJ1-2; 9 positions match TRBD1. CDR1 is MNHNY, CDR2 SVGAGI, per germline (reference sequence). With V trimmed by 6 bases and J by 4 bases, 9 bases remained unmatched. There are 15 residues in the CDR3. The CDR3, as DNA: TGTGCCAGCAGGGAACCGGGACAGGGCTTCTATGGCTACACCTTC. Translation gives CASREPGQGFYGYTF.

V and J are TRBV13 and TRBJ2-6, with D hard to call. The V gene lost 2 bases and the J gene lost 4 bases, with 3 bases spanning the gap. Germline-derived CDR1 and CDR2 are PRHDT and FYEKMQ (reference sequence). The CDR3 covers 13 residues. CDR3 sequence (DNA): TGTGCCAGCAGCTTATGGGGGGCCAACGTCCTGACTTTC. Translating gives CASSLWGANVLTF.

The chain employs TRBV2 and TRBJ2-2, with D unresolved. Germline lookup yields CDR1 SNHLY and CDR2 FYNNEI. The CDR3 sequence is 12 residues long. Trimming removed 7 bases from V and 8 bases from J, with 11 bases in between. Here the CDR3 DNA reads TGTGCCAGCACCCTCCACGGGGGGGAGCTGTTTTTT. Protein sequence: CASTLHGGELFF. The full variable domain, with the rest looked up from reference TRBV2 and TRBJ2-2, is EPEVTQTPSHQVTQMGQEVILRCVPISNHLYFYWYRQILGQKVEFLVSFYNNEISEKSEIFDDQFSVERPDGSNFTLKIRSTKLEDSAMYFCASTLHGGELFFGEGSRLTVL.

This clone was found once. This chain connects TRBV2 to TRBJ2-3, with 9 positions matching TRBD1. This CDR3 spans 15 amino acids. The germline V gene encodes CDR1 SNHLY and CDR2 FYNNEI. V gave up 7 bases and J gave up 6 bases; unmatched junction bases: 11. CDR3 sequence (DNA): TGTGCCAGCACAACTTCGGGACAGGGAGCGGATACGCAGTATTTT. Translated: CASTTSGQGADTQYF.

The chain has TRBV5-1 and TRBJ1-3; the D is unclear. This CDR3 has 16 residues. Germline assignment: CDR1 SGHRS and CDR2 YFSETQ. Trimming removed 3 bases from V and 0 bases from J, with 13 bases in between. CDR3 region: CASSSNQVPSGNTIYF. Here the CDR3 DNA reads TGCGCCAGCAGCTCGAATCAGGTACCCTCTGGAAACACCATATATTTT.

The chain links TRBV6-5 to TRBJ2-3, with D perhaps matching TRBD1 (5 bases). This CDR3 has 11 residues. Germline CDR1 and CDR2: MNHEY and SVGAGI. The V end lost 7 bases, the J end lost 6 bases, and 8 bases lay between the germline ends. The CDR3 DNA follows: TGTGCCAGCACCAAGGGGGATACGCAGTATTTT. This codes for CASTKGDTQYF.

This CDR3 reads CASSLDYRRANEQFF. CDR3 nucleotide sequence: TGCGCCAGCAGCCTCGACTATAGGAGGGCCAATGAGCAGTTCTTC. The rearrangement links TRBV5-1 to TRBJ2-1; D is perhaps TRBD2 (6 bases). Germline CDR1 and CDR2: SGHRS and YFSETQ. The CDR3 consists of 15 residues. The V end was cut by 4 bases, the J end by 6 bases, with 17 bases between.